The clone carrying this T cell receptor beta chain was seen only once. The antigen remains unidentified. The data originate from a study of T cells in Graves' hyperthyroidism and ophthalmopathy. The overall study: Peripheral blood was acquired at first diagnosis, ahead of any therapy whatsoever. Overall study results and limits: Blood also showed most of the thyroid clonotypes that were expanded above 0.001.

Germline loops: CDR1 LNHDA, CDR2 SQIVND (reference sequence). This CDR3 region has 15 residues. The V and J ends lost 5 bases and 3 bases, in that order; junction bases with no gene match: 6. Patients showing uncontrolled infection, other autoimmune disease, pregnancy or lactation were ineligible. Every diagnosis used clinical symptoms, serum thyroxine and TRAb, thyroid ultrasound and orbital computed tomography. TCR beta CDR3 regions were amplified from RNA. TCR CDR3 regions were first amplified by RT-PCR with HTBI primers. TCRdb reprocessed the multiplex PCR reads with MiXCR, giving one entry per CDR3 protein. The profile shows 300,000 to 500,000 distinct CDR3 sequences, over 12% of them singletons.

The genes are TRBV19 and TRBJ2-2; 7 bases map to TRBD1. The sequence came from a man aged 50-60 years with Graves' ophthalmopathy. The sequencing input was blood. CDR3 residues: CASSEGQTHTGELFF. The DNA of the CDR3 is TGTGCCAGTAGTGAGGGACAGACTCACACCGGGGAGCTGTTTTTT.